This T cell receptor beta chain was found in a study of control samples from healthy donors and cancer patients. The V end lost 4 bases, the J end lost 3 bases, and 13 bases lay between the germline ends. This CDR3 has 15 residues. Germline V gene sequence: CDR1 SGHNT, CDR2 YYREEE (reference sequence). The sample holds one count of this clone. Using immunoSEQ multiplex PCR, the repertoire was profiled, and TCRdb retains in-frame clones only, with some absent. The sample has tens of thousands of clones, 88% seen once. The clonotype was recovered from a man between 50 and 59 years old with head and neck cancer. Specimen: PBMCs. The chain combines TRBV5-4 with TRBJ2-2; perhaps D is TRBD1 or TRBD2 (5 bases each). CDR3 protein: CASSTGPQHTGELFF. The CDR3 coding sequence is TGTGCCAGCAGCACGGGACCACAACACACCGGGGAGCTGTTTTTT.